A selection of T cell receptor beta chains follows, all from one sample in a study of patients and donors after allogeneic stem cell transplantation. Each CDR3 protein gets one entry after TCRdb re-called the RT-PCR reads with MiXCR. Altogether some 92,000 distinct CDR3 sequences are present, around 49% being singletons, with the ten largest covering about 64%. The sample comprised blood, either unsorted or a sorted T cell fraction (not recorded which). The receptors derive from a human donor who was either an allogeneic HSCT recipient or a stem cell or donor lymphocyte infusion donor (not recorded which). It is not recorded whose cells these are; they may come from a transplant donor. Each CDR3 is given with its conserved first and last residue. D genes are given only for firm matches. Part of the rows lack a size; the others show once, few, many or a class for expanded clones.

V	D	size	J	DNA	CDR3
TRBV10-1	-	few	TRBJ1-1	TGCGCCAGCAGTGAGAGGAGCGGAATCACTGAAGCTTTCTTT	CASSERSGITEAFF
TRBV28	-	-	TRBJ1-6	TGTGCCAGCAGTCTCCAACGGGGCGATTGGAATTCACCCCTCCACTTT	CASSLQRGDWNSPLHF
TRBV4-2	-	-	TRBJ1-2	TGTGCCAGCAGCCAAGAACAGTTAAACTATGGCTACACCTTC	CASSQEQLNYGYTF
TRBV12-3/TRBV12-4	TRBD1	-	TRBJ1-5	TGTGCCAGCACACGGCCCGGGACAGGGGGTCAGCCCCAGCATTTT	CASTRPGTGGQPQHF
TRBV12-3/TRBV12-4	-	few	TRBJ1-5	TGTGCCAGCAGTTCCACGCAGGGGAATCAGCCCCAGCATTTT	CASSSTQGNQPQHF
TRBV28	TRBD1	few	TRBJ1-2	TGTGCCAGCAGTTTTGTACAGGGGTTTAACTATGGCTACACCTTC	CASSFVQGFNYGYTF
TRBV9	TRBD1	-	TRBJ1-1	TGTGCCAGCAGCGTAGTGCGACAGGGGGCGAAATCGGAAGCTTTCTTT	CASSVVRQGAKSEAFF
TRBV4-1	-	few	TRBJ1-6	TGCGCCAGCAGCCAAGATGGGACGAGTTCACCCCTCCACTTT	CASSQDGTSSPLHF
TRBV27	-	few	TRBJ1-6	TGTGCCAGCAGTGTCAGGGTGAATTCACCCCTCCACTTT	CASSVRVNSPLHF
TRBV4-3	-	few	TRBJ1-1	TGCGCCAGCAGCCAAGAGGGGACGAACACTGAAGCTTTCTTT	CASSQEGTNTEAFF
TRBV6-5	-	-	TRBJ2-7	TGTGCCAGCAGTTACCGGGCAGATTGGACCTACGAGCAGTACTTC	CASSYRADWTYEQYF
TRBV9	TRBD1	few	TRBJ1-3	TGTGCCAGCAGCGTAGCCCAGGGGGACAACACCATATATTTT	CASSVAQGDNTIYF
TRBV7-2	-	-	TRBJ2-1	TGTGCCAGCAGCCAGAGGGGAAGTGAGCAGTTCTTC	CASSQRGSEQFF
TRBV29-1	-	-	TRBJ1-3	TGCAGCGTTGCACAAGGCTACGTGGACTCTGGAAACACCATATATTTT	CSVAQGYVDSGNTIYF
TRBV2	-	few	TRBJ1-5	TGTGCCAGCACCCAGAGGGGGGGTGGCCTCCGCAATCAGCCCCAGCATTTT	CASTQRGGGLRNQPQHF
TRBV20-1	-	-	TRBJ1-4	TGCAGTGCCAGAGTTCAGGGAACGGATGAAAAACTGTTTTTT	CSARVQGTDEKLFF
TRBV20-1	TRBD1	-	TRBJ1-2	TGCAGTGCTGGGGACAGGGGGAACTATGGCTACACCTTC	CSAGDRGNYGYTF
TRBV4-3	-	few	TRBJ2-7	TGCGCCAGCAGCCAAGATCAGGCCAGGTCCTACGAGCAGTACTTC	CASSQDQARSYEQYF
TRBV7-9	-	-	TRBJ1-5	TGTGCCAGCAGCTTAGGGGGGCTCCAGCCCAATCAGCCCCAGCATTTT	CASSLGGLQPNQPQHF
TRBV27	-	-	TRBJ1-5	TGTGCCACCCGCCCGGGGGGGGCTGCCAATCAGCCCCAGCATTTT	CATRPGGAANQPQHF
TRBV6-5	-	-	TRBJ1-1	TGTGCCAGCAGTTACCCCGGACAGACGTACACTGAAGCTTTCTTT	CASSYPGQTYTEAFF
TRBV29-1	-	-	TRBJ1-1	TGCAGCGCATCACGGGACCTTCGGAACACTGAAGCTTTCTTT	CSASRDLRNTEAFF
TRBV6-6	TRBD2	once	TRBJ2-1	TGTGCCAGCAGTGATAGCGGGAGGGTGGGCGGCTACAATGAGCAGTTCTTC	CASSDSGRVGGYNEQFF
TRBV27	TRBD1	-	TRBJ1-1	TGTGCCAGCAGTTCAAAAACAGGGGCCCTAAGGGCTTTCTTT	CASSSKTGALRAFF
TRBV6-6	-	-	TRBJ1-5	TGTGCCAGCAGAAATAGCAATCAGCCCCAGCATTTT	CASRNSNQPQHF
TRBV29-1	TRBD1	-	TRBJ1-1	TGCAGCGTTGTAAGGGGGACAGGGGGCCATACTGAAGCTTTCTTT	CSVVRGTGGHTEAFF
TRBV27	-	few	TRBJ1-5	TGTGCCAGCAGTTCACCCAGGTATCGCAATCAGCCCCAGCATTTT	CASSSPRYRNQPQHF
TRBV20-1	-	-	TRBJ1-4	TGCAGTGCTAGAGATGAGGGAGGGAGTGAAAAACTGTTTTTT	CSARDEGGSEKLFF
TRBV4-2	-	-	TRBJ1-5	TGTGCCAGCAGCAAATCGGGGTTGGGGGACAATCAGCCCCAGCATTTT	CASSKSGLGDNQPQHF
TRBV7-2	TRBD1	-	TRBJ1-6	TGTGCCAGCAATCCCCGGGACAGCCGTTCACCCCTCCACTTT	CASNPRDSRSPLHF
TRBV20-1	TRBD1	-	TRBJ2-1	TGCAGTGTTGGACAGGGGGCGCTTAATGAGCAGTTCTTC	CSVGQGALNEQFF
TRBV3-1	TRBD1	-	TRBJ1-5	TGTGCCAGCAGCCAGGAAACAGGGGGGACCCAGCATTTT	CASSQETGGTQHF
TRBV2	-	-	TRBJ2-3	TGTGCCAGCAGACGGAGTGAGCCTAGCACAGATACGCATTATTTT	CASRRSEPSTDTHYF
TRBV18	TRBD2	once	TRBJ2-7	TGTGCCAGCTCCCCCGGGACTAGCGGGACCTACGAGCAGTACTTC	CASSPGTSGTYEQYF
TRBV29-1	-	-	TRBJ1-1	TGCAGCGAGCTACAGGGAACTGAAGCTTTCTTT	CSELQGTEAFF
TRBV29-1	TRBD2	-	TRBJ2-3	TGCAGCTCTCTAGCGGAAAGCACAGATACGCAGTATTTT	CSSLAESTDTQYF
TRBV4-3	-	few	TRBJ1-1	TGCGCCAGCAGCCAAGAGGCCAGGGTGAACACTGAAGCTTTCTTT	CASSQEARVNTEAFF